The entry that follows covers one T cell receptor (beta chain) sequence. Its antigen is undetermined. The data stem from a study of T cell responses to AZD1222 COVID-19 vaccine. On the study more broadly: Timing groups of about 4 and about 12 weeks for second doses were pooled. Study-wide results and limits: White British people made up most donors, females outnumbered males, and clonal diversity was possibly underestimated. Just six people given AZD1222 tested seropositive at baseline. Receipt of two AZD1222 doses was followed by a rise in Spike-specific TCR breadth and depth.

The V and J ends lost 0 bases and 1 base, in that order; junction bases with no gene match: 1. The CDR3 extends over 15 amino acids. The germline gives CDR1 MNHEY, CDR2 SVGAGI. Data came from immunoSEQ multiplex PCR; TCRdb stores just in-frame clones and leaves some out. This sample has some 150,000 clones; around nine tenths occur once, and the top ten carry approximately 1.6%. This TCR was recovered from an adult in good health. This sequence joins TRBV6-5 and TRBJ2-7, with 9 bases identical to TRBD1. Sequencing was performed on peripheral blood, taken on day 0 of AZD1222 vaccination. CDR3 sequence: CASSYSTGGSYEQYF. The CDR3 coding sequence is TGTGCCAGCAGTTACTCGACAGGGGGATCCTACGAGCAGTACTTC.